This T cell receptor (beta chain) derives from a study of human T cells and chemical hapten exposure. The overall study: TCR yield per sample varied, mainly due to pooled library volumes.

TCRdb re-called the RACE reads through MiXCR, storing one row per CDR3 protein. The table lists some 83,000 distinct CDR3 sequences, roughly 10% of them singletons, with approximately 4.6% in the top ten. The time point was: patch test 1, 2 weeks after DPC sensitization. Treatment defined: therapeutic diphenylcyclopropenone sensitization with weekly scalp DPC. As for this clonotype: What it recognizes is unknown.

General study results and limits: Patch test score was positively correlated with the counts of TCRs that had expanded at PT1. Expanded TCRs showed more large CDR3 clusters than pre-sensitization or healthy control sets.

The sequencing used whole blood, collected in connection with sensitization to the hapten diphenylcyclopropenone (DPC). The receptor was isolated from a woman between 45 and 60 years old with alopecia areata. Some clones in this sample may be carry-over from other donors' samples.

CDR3 coding DNA: TGTGCCAGCAGCTTAGGGCCGGCGACAGGGGGCTCCTACGAGCAGTACTTC. Translation: CASSLGPATGGSYEQYF. This rearrangement joins TRBV7-2 to TRBJ2-7; 9 nucleotides align to TRBD1. The CDR3 loop spans 17 amino acids. The germline gives CDR1 SGHTA, CDR2 FQGNSA. After removal of 1 base from V and 0 bases from J, the junction contained 7 bases not matched to a gene.